This is a list of T cell receptor beta chains from one sample in a study of T cell responses to AZD1222 COVID-19 vaccine. Repertoires were generated with immunoSEQ multiplex PCR, while TCRdb's copy carries only in-frame clones and drops some. The data contain approximately 8,000 clones, roughly 90% of them seen just once; the ten biggest clones take up about 7.2%. The specimen was peripheral blood, collected 28 days after the second AZD1222 dose. The receptor source for this set is an adult who received the AZD1222 COVID-19 vaccine. Each CDR3 is given with its conserved first and last residue. The D gene is left open where the match is weak.

v_gene: TRBV19
d_gene: TRBD2
j_gene: TRBJ2-5
CDR3aa: CASSMSLAGQETQYF
CDR3nt: TGTGCCAGTAGTATGTCGCTAGCGGGACAAGAGACCCAGTACTTC

v_gene: TRBV2
d_gene: TRBD1
j_gene: TRBJ1-5
CDR3aa: CASRGTGANQPQHF
CDR3nt: TGTGCCAGCAGGGGGACAGGGGCAAATCAGCCCCAGCATTTT

v_gene: TRBV28
d_gene: TRBD1
j_gene: TRBJ2-4
CDR3aa: CASSPYYGGDRQIFLAKNIQYF
CDR3nt: TGTGCCAGCAGCCCTTATTATGGAGGGGACAGGCAAATTTTTTTAGCCAAAAACATTCAGTACTTC

v_gene: TRBV5-4
d_gene: -
j_gene: TRBJ2-2
CDR3aa: CASSYKEGTNTGELFF
CDR3nt: TGTGCCAGCAGCTACAAGGAGGGGACGAACACCGGGGAGCTGTTTTTT

v_gene: TRBV9
d_gene: TRBD2
j_gene: TRBJ2-3
CDR3aa: CASSVVSGSDTQYF
CDR3nt: TGTGCCAGCAGCGTAGTTAGCGGGAGTGATACGCAGTATTTT

v_gene: TRBV6-5
d_gene: -
j_gene: TRBJ2-7
CDR3aa: CASRDIGTLSVEQYF
CDR3nt: TGTGCCAGCAGAGATATCGGGACACTTTCGGTAGAGCAGTACTTC

v_gene: TRBV6-5
d_gene: -
j_gene: TRBJ2-7
CDR3aa: CASSYFGTNTYEQYF
CDR3nt: TGTGCCAGCAGTTATTTTGGGACGAATACCTACGAGCAGTACTTC

v_gene: TRBV5-1
d_gene: -
j_gene: TRBJ2-1
CDR3aa: CASSFEVGYNEQFF
CDR3nt: TGCGCCAGCAGCTTTGAGGTGGGGTACAATGAGCAGTTCTTC

v_gene: TRBV11-2
d_gene: -
j_gene: TRBJ2-7
CDR3aa: CASSLGVRASYEQYF
CDR3nt: TGTGCCAGCAGCTTAGGAGTCAGGGCCTCCTACGAGCAGTACTTC

v_gene: TRBV7-2
d_gene: -
j_gene: TRBJ1-2
CDR3aa: CASSSHREGGYTF
CDR3nt: TGTGCCAGCAGCTCCCACAGGGAAGGAGGCTACACCTTC

v_gene: TRBV7-2
d_gene: -
j_gene: TRBJ2-7
CDR3aa: CASSSQSVYEQYF
CDR3nt: TGTGCCAGCAGTTCACAGAGTGTCTACGAGCAGTACTTC

v_gene: TRBV5-1
d_gene: TRBD1
j_gene: TRBJ1-1
CDR3aa: CASSLGTGKNTEAFF
CDR3nt: TGCGCCAGCAGCCTCGGGACAGGGAAGAACACTGAAGCTTTCTTT

v_gene: TRBV10-1
d_gene: -
j_gene: TRBJ1-2
CDR3aa: CASSVWAPPNNYGYTF
CDR3nt: TGCGCCAGCAGTGTATGGGCTCCGCCGAATAACTATGGCTACACCTTC

v_gene: TRBV4-3
d_gene: TRBD2
j_gene: TRBJ2-7
CDR3aa: CASSHSGRGGRPSEQYF
CDR3nt: TGCGCCAGCAGCCATTCCGGTCGGGGGGGCCGCCCTAGCGAGCAGTACTTC

v_gene: TRBV7-6
d_gene: -
j_gene: TRBJ1-3
CDR3aa: CASSLVQVTNSGNTIYF
CDR3nt: TGTGCCAGCAGCTTAGTCCAGGTGACAAACTCTGGAAACACCATATATTTT